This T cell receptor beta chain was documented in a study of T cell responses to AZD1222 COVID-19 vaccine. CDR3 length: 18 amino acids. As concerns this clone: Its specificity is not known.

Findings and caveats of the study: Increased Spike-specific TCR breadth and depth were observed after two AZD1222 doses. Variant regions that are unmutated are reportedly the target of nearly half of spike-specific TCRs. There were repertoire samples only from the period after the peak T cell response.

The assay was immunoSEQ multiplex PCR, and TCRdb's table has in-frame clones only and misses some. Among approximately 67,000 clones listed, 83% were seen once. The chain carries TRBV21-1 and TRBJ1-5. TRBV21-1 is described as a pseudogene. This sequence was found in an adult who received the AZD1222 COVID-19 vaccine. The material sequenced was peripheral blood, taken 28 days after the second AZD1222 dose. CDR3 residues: CASSKEAYGTDLNQPQHF. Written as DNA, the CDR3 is TGTGCCAGCAGCAAAGAGGCCTACGGGACGGACCTCAATCAGCCCCAGCATTTT.